Below are 3 T cell receptor beta chains sequenced from a single sample in a study of identical twins. MiXCR, applied by TCRdb to the 5' RACE reads, yields one record per CDR3 protein. Of approximately 350,000 distinct CDR3 sequences detected, about 12% appear once; the ten largest clones hold more than 6%. The data also belong to a second study, concerning yellow fever vaccine responses in identical twins.

Sequencing input: CD8+ T cells sorted from blood. The receptors originated from a woman younger than 30 in good health.

The chain uses TRBV10-3 and TRBJ2-1, with 8 bases that match TRBD1. Germline CDR1 ENHRY, CDR2 SYGVKD. V lost 4 bases to trimming and J lost 2 bases; unmatched junction nucleotides: 1. The CDR3 is made up of 14 amino acids. The CDR3 sequence is CAISGTGTYNEQFF. In nucleotides, the CDR3 is TGTGCCATCAGTGGGACAGGGACCTACAATGAGCAGTTCTTC.

This chain links TRBV7-9 with TRBJ1-4, with no clear D. The CDR3 runs to 14 residues. The ends were cut back, 5 bases at V and 7 bases at J, with 14 bases in the middle. Germline assignment: CDR1 SEHNR and CDR2 FQNEAQ (reference sequence). The CDR3 spells CASSPREAGEKLFF. The CDR3 coding sequence is TGTGCCAGCAGCCCCCGGGAGGCGGGTGAAAAACTGTTTTTT.

A word on this clonotype: At one end, the junction sequence differs from germline, possibly due to a read error. The CDR3, as DNA: TGTGCCAGCAGCTTAGAGAACGTCCTCAGAGGATCTGGGCCCAACGTCCTGACTTTC. Its protein is CASSLENVLRGSGPNVLTF. The chain joins TRBV7-6 to TRBJ2-6; D not certain. Germline V gene data show CDR1 as SGHVS and CDR2 as FNYEAQ. This CDR3 has 19 residues.